Shown below are 9 T cell receptor beta chains from a single sample sequenced in a study of CD8 T cells in ankylosing spondylitis. TCRdb analysed the 5' RACE reads with MiXCR anew, one entry per CDR3 protein. The data show about 250,000 distinct CDR3 sequences, roughly a third seen once. What was sequenced was blood, either unsorted or a sorted T cell fraction (not recorded which). Receptors originate from a male donor with ankylosing spondylitis or in good health (not recorded which).

This clonotype was observed a few times. The V call is TRBV20-1, the J call TRBJ2-7; 9 nucleotides match TRBD1. The trim removed 6 bases at V and 3 bases at J, leaving 6 bases unmatched. Germline V gene sequence: CDR1 DFQATT, CDR2 SNEGSKA (reference sequence). The CDR3 spans 13 residues. CDR3 sequence reads: CSATDRGYYEQYF. As DNA, the CDR3 is TGCAGTGCAACGGACAGGGGATACTACGAGCAGTACTTC.

The CDR3 DNA follows: TGTGCCAGCAGCTTAGTCCAGGGGATCAATTCACCCCTCCACTTT. Its translation is CASSLVQGINSPLHF. The V and J genes are TRBV7-9 and TRBJ1-6, with D perhaps TRBD1 (6 bases). CDR3 length: 15 residues. Germline CDR1 SEHNR, CDR2 FQNEAQ (reference sequence). V was shortened by 1 base and J by 7 bases, with 11 bases between the two germline ends.

This clonotype was seen once. The chain is built from TRBV5-1 and TRBJ2-1, with D hard to call. Trimming took off 1 base at V and 7 bases at J, with 6 bases between the two ends. Per germline, CDR1 SGHRS and CDR2 YFSETQ. CDR3 size: 12 residues. The CDR3 loop is CASSLMANEQFF. The CDR3 bases are TGCGCCAGCAGCTTGATGGCTAATGAGCAGTTCTTC.

This sequence joins TRBV9 and TRBJ2-2; the D call may be TRBD1 or TRBD2 (5 bases each). The CDR3 sequence is 15 residues long. Trimming removed 4 bases at V and 4 bases at J, with 14 bases between. The germline gives CDR1 SGDLS, CDR2 YYNGEE. Here the CDR3 reads CASSIQARGTGELFF. CDR3 bases: TGTGCCAGCAGCATACAGGCGAGGGGCACCGGGGAGCTGTTTTTT. Together with reference TRBV9 and TRBJ2-2, the CDR3 gives the full variable domain: DSGVTQTPKHLITATGQRVTLRCSPRSGDLSVYWYQQSLDQGLQFLIQYYNGEERAKGNILERFSAQQFPDLHSELNLSSLELGDSALYFCASSIQARGTGELFFGEGSRLTVL.

This chain connects TRBV5-6 to TRBJ2-1; D is unresolved. The germline V gene encodes CDR1 SGHDT and CDR2 YYEEEE. Trimming shortened V by 1 base and J by 2 bases, and 10 bases separated the two germline ends. CDR3 length equals 15 residues. The CDR3 region is CASSLRRTAYNEQFF. The DNA of the CDR3 is TGTGCCAGCAGCTTGAGGCGGACCGCCTACAATGAGCAGTTCTTC. The variable domain in full, completed from reference TRBV5-6 and TRBJ2-1, reads DAGVTQSPTHLIKTRGQQVTLRCSPKSGHDTVSWYQQALGQGPQFIFQYYEEEERQRGNFPDRFSGHQFPNYSSELNVNALLLGDSALYLCASSLRRTAYNEQFFGPGTRLTVL.

The chain carries TRBV10-3 and TRBJ2-5; 8 positions match TRBD1. The CDR3 has 14 amino acids. Looked up from germline, CDR1 is ENHRY and CDR2 is SYGVKD. V lost 4 bases to trimming and J lost 1 base; unmatched junction nucleotides: 2. This CDR3 reads CAISVTGGQETQYF. CDR3 sequence (DNA): TGTGCCATCAGTGTAACAGGGGGCCAAGAGACCCAGTACTTC.

In this sample, this clonotype turned up a few times. The chain employs TRBV6-6 and TRBJ2-1; D ambiguous. Germline CDR1 reads MNHNY; CDR2 reads SVGAGI (reference sequence). The CDR3 extends over 13 amino acids. With 4 bases removed from V and 6 bases from J, the gap between germline ends came to 10 bases. CDR3 coding DNA: TGTGCCAGCAGTTCTAAACGGTCCAATGAGCAGTTCTTC. Amino acids: CASSSKRSNEQFF.

The chain employs TRBV20-1 and TRBJ2-7; tentative D call: TRBD2 (6 bases). CDR1 is DFQATT, CDR2 SNEGSKA, per germline (reference sequence). The CDR3 loop spans 15 amino acids. V was shortened by 1 base and J by 3 bases, with 16 bases between the two germline ends. The CDR3 DNA reads TGCAGTGCTAGAGTGAGCCCGGGGGAAATCTACGAGCAGTACTTC. Its protein product is CSARVSPGEIYEQYF.

As concerns this clonotype: The junction departs from the called germline gene at one end, perhaps through a read error. DNA for the CDR3: TGTGCTAGCAGCTTAGATCGAGCAGCCGAGCAGTACTTC. Translated: CASSLDRAAEQYF. The rearrangement links TRBV7-7 to TRBJ2-7; D gene ambiguous. This CDR3 spans 13 amino acids. The germline V gene encodes CDR1 SSHAT and CDR2 FNYEAQ (reference sequence).